Below, one TCR beta chain is given with its context. The data stem from a study of control samples from healthy donors and cancer patients. Sequencing was performed with immunoSEQ multiplex PCR; in TCRdb, only in-frame clones are kept and a portion is missing. Among tens of thousands of clones listed, about 88% were seen once. Germline assignment: CDR1 SGHNT and CDR2 YYREEE (reference sequence). This CDR3 has 16 amino acids. V was trimmed by 0 bases and J by 2 bases, leaving 14 bases between them. The sample taken for sequencing was blood. This sequence originates from an older woman in good health. The chain joins TRBV5-4 to TRBJ1-1; D unclear. The CDR3 DNA is TGTGCCAGCAGCTTGGGGGGAAGGACGGAAAACACTGAAGCTTTCTTT. It specifies CASSLGGRTENTEAFF.